Sequencing of this TCR beta chain was carried out in a study of identical twins. Study-wide points: These conclusions were based on statistical analysis (cross-sectional, not following the same donors). Out-of-frame alpha sequences shared by twins showed excess low generation probability.

TCRdb used MiXCR to reprocess the 5' RACE reads, holding one entry per CDR3 protein. The repertoire has hundreds of thousands of distinct CDR3 sequences, more than 20% of them found once; the top ten carry around 0.48%. This clonotype was counted only a few times. As yet, its antigen is unknown. These data were also filed under a second study, of yellow fever vaccine responses in identical twins. From that report: The T cell response to vaccination in identical twins was reportedly partly convergent and partly personalized.

Sequenced material: CD4+ T cells sorted from blood. The receptor comes from a woman aged 18-29 years in good health.

For the CDR3, the DNA is TGTGCCAGCAGGAAAGCGGCGGGGGAGCTGTTTTTT. This gives the protein CASRKAAGELFF. This chain joins TRBV28 and TRBJ2-2; a possible D gene is TRBD2 (5 bases). The CDR3 contains 12 residues. CDR1 MDHEN and CDR2 SYDVKM come from the germline V gene. The V end lost 6 bases, the J end lost 8 bases, and 10 bases lay between the germline ends. The entire variable domain, with the rest obtained from reference TRBV28 and TRBJ2-2, is as follows: DVKVTQSSRYLVKRTGEKVFLECVQDMDHENMFWYRQDPGLGLRLIYFSYDVKMKEKGDIPEGYSVSREKKERFSLILESASTNQTSMYLCASRKAAGELFFGEGSRLTVL.